This entry features one T cell receptor beta chain sequence. Its matching antigen is unknown. Building the TCR beta libraries relied on iRepertoire HTBI primers, and CDR3 regions underwent Arm-PCR. TCRdb reprocessed the multiplex PCR reads with MiXCR, giving one entry per CDR3 protein. The sample has more than 650,000 distinct CDR3 sequences; roughly 30% are singletons. CDR3 size: 14 residues. V was pared by 6 bases and J by 0 bases, with 7 bases of the junction left unmatched. Germline V gene data show CDR1 as SQVTM and CDR2 as ANQGSEA. The sample is drawn from a study of regulatory T cells in long-lasting Graves disease. Regarding the study as a whole: Accuracy could have been hurt by small sample size.

Sample time point: persistent/refractory GD, antithyroid drugs over 5 years with positive TRAb. With RNA extracted from PBMCs as input, the TCR library was made. Sequenced here: peripheral blood mononuclear cells (PBMCs), sampled when the disease was refractory, from a patient treated with antithyroid drugs. This clonotype was sampled from a female donor with Graves disease. The chain uses TRBV29-1 and TRBJ1-2; 7 bases agree with TRBD1. The CDR3: CSVEKGAANYGYTF. DNA of the CDR3: TGCAGCGTCGAAAAGGGGGCCGCTAACTATGGCTACACCTTC.